The clone carrying this T cell receptor beta chain was found a few times. The CDR3 is made up of 18 amino acids. The trim removed 1 base at V and 5 bases at J, leaving 10 bases unmatched. The germline CDR1 and CDR2 sequences are SGHVS and FNYEAQ. The sample comes from a study of identical twins. TCRdb called the 5' RACE reads again in MiXCR, with one record for every CDR3 protein. The data hold over 600,000 distinct CDR3 sequences, with 21% observed a single time. The same sample was also used in a study of T cells expressing NK-cell markers. As that report states: NKG2C+ dominant clonotypes from roughly 6 donors made up roughly 1.0-7.5% of CD8+ T cells.

The V gene is TRBV7-6, the J gene TRBJ2-5; 13 bases align to TRBD2. Sequencing was performed on PBMCs. The TCR was taken from a woman aged 18-29 years in good health. CDR3 sequence (DNA): TGTGCCAGCAGCTTAGAGCTTAGGGGGACTAGCGGGACGGAGACCCAGTACTTC. This encodes CASSLELRGTSGTETQYF.